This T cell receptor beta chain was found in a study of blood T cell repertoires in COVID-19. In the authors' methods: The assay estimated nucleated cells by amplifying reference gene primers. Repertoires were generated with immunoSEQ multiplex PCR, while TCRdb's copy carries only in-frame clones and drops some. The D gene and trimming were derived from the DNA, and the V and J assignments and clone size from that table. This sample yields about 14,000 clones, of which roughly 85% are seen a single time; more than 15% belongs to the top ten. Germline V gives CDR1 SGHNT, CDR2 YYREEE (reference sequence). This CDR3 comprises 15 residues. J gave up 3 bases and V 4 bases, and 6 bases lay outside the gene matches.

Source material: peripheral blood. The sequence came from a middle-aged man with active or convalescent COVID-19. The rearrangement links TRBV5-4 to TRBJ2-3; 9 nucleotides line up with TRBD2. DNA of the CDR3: TGTGCCAGCAGCCCTGGCCTAGCGGGGACAGATACGCAGTATTTT. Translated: CASSPGLAGTDTQYF.